The 27 T cell receptor beta chains given below trace back to one sample, sequenced in a study of T cell responses to AZD1222 COVID-19 vaccine. Profiling relied on immunoSEQ multiplex PCR, and the TCRdb table lists in-frame clones only, not all of them. The sample lists 100,000 or so clones, roughly nine tenths occurring once. Sample: peripheral blood, taken 28 days after the second AZD1222 dose. The receptors stem from an adult who received the AZD1222 COVID-19 vaccine.

J is TRBJ2-3 and V is TRBV11-2; no clear D. This CDR3 has 14 residues. V lost 3 bases, J lost 3 bases, and 10 bases lay in between. The germline V gene encodes CDR1 SGHAT and CDR2 FQNNGV. This CDR3 is CASSFRLRTDTQYF. The CDR3 DNA reads as TGTGCCAGCAGCTTTCGCTTAAGGACAGATACGCAGTATTTT. Based on the CDR3 plus reference TRBV11-2 and TRBJ2-3, the full variable domain is EAGVAQSPRYKIIEKRQSVAFWCNPISGHATLYWYQQILGQGPKLLIQFQNNGVVDDSQLPKDRFSAERLKGVDSTLKIQPAKLEDSAVYLCASSFRLRTDTQYFGPGTRLTVL.

The chain carries TRBV27 and TRBJ2-7, with 9 bases identical to TRBD1. The germline V gene has CDR1 MNHEY and CDR2 SMNVEV (reference sequence). The CDR3 totals 16 residues. The V segment lost 6 bases and the J segment 3 bases; nucleotides outside the gene matches: 12. CDR3 sequence (DNA): TGTGCCAGCAGCCCAGCCCGACAGGGGGGCCACTACGAGCAGTACTTC. This sequence encodes CASSPARQGGHYEQYF.

This clone was counted a single time. CDR3 amino acids: CASSTVSSYNSPLHF. For the CDR3, the DNA is TGTGCCAGCAGTACCGTGAGCTCCTATAATTCACCCCTCCACTTT. This rearrangement joins TRBV7-8 to TRBJ1-6; the D is unclear. This CDR3 is built from 15 residues. Germline-derived CDR1 and CDR2 are SGHVS and FQNEAQ. V was pared by 6 bases and J by 0 bases, with 9 bases between.

This rearrangement joins TRBV5-6 to TRBJ2-1; the D is unclear. Germline CDR1 reads SGHDT; CDR2 reads YYEEEE. The ends were cut back, 0 bases at V and 3 bases at J, with 7 bases in the middle. This CDR3 is 14 amino acids long. The CDR3 DNA reads TGTGCCAGCAGCTTGGGCCTAAGCTACAATGAGCAGTTCTTC. This sequence encodes CASSLGLSYNEQFF.

The DNA for the CDR3 is TGTGCCAGCACCCAAGGGTTGGGTAAACAGGGACCTGATACGCAGTATTTT. Encoded protein: CASTQGLGKQGPDTQYF. The genes are TRBV27 and TRBJ2-3, with D perhaps matching TRBD1 (6 bases). This CDR3 has 17 residues. Germline CDR1 is MNHEY and CDR2 is SMNVEV (reference sequence). With 7 bases removed from V and 6 bases from J, the gap between germline ends came to 26 bases.

The rearrangement joins TRBV14 to TRBJ1-2, with 7 nucleotides matching TRBD1. V was clipped by 4 bases and J by 4 bases; unmatched bases: 3. Germline V gives CDR1 SGHDN, CDR2 FVKESK. This CDR3 has 13 residues. The CDR3: CASSLGQLYGYTF. In nucleotides, the CDR3 is TGTGCCAGCAGCCTGGGACAGCTCTATGGCTACACCTTC.

The gene calls are TRBV12-3 or TRBV12-4 and TRBJ1-2; D call uncertain. CDR3 length equals 13 residues. V lost 2 bases and J 3 bases, leaving 7 bases between the germline ends. The DNA of the CDR3 is TGTGCCAGCAGTTTATCGATCGACTATGGCTACACCTTC. Its translation is CASSLSIDYGYTF.

The gene calls are TRBV11-3 and TRBJ2-7; possible D gene TRBD2, 5 bases. CDR3 size: 15 residues. V was pared by 0 bases and J by 0 bases, with 9 bases between. Germline CDR1 SGHNT, CDR2 YENEEA. CDR3: CASSLDSTSSYEQYF. DNA of the CDR3: TGTGCCAGCAGCTTAGATTCCACTAGCTCCTACGAGCAGTACTTC.

This clone turned up a few times. The V and J genes are TRBV11-1 and TRBJ1-1, with no clear D. CDR3 size: 16 residues. Germline assignment: CDR1 SGHAT and CDR2 FQDESV (reference sequence). With 1 base removed from V and 0 bases from J, the gap between germline ends came to 12 bases. CDR3 in amino acids: CASSLDTPSMNTEAFF. The CDR3 coding sequence is TGTGCCAGCAGCTTAGATACCCCTTCCATGAACACTGAAGCTTTCTTT.

The chain is built from TRBV5-1 and TRBJ2-5; the D is unclear. Trimming pared 0 bases from V and 2 bases from J, leaving 11 bases between. CDR3 length equals 15 residues. The germline V gene has CDR1 SGHRS and CDR2 YFSETQ. The CDR3 coding sequence is TGCGCCAGCAGCTTGGAAGTGAGTAGGCAAGAGACCCAGTACTTC. Its translation: CASSLEVSRQETQYF.

The CDR3 DNA sequence: TGTGCCAGTAGTCTCACTAATGAAAAACTGTTTTTT. Translating it yields CASSLTNEKLFF. This chain joins TRBV19 and TRBJ1-4, with D unclear. Trimming left V 5 bases short and J 2 bases short, with 3 bases between. Germline lookup yields CDR1 LNHDA and CDR2 SQIVND (reference sequence). The CDR3 consists of 12 residues.

This chain joins TRBV24-1 and TRBJ2-7, with D unclear. Germline V CDR1 and CDR2: KGHDR, SFDVKD. V shed 1 base and J shed 2 bases, with 8 bases lying between them. This CDR3 has 14 amino acids. The CDR3 loop reads CATSDFGDTYEQYF. The DNA for the CDR3 is TGTGCCACCAGTGATTTTGGGGATACCTACGAGCAGTACTTC.

The chain couples TRBV28 to TRBJ1-6; 7 bases line up with TRBD1. Germline lookup yields CDR1 MDHEN and CDR2 SYDVKM. The CDR3 runs 19 residues. V was pared by 5 bases and J by 3 bases, with 16 bases of the junction left unmatched. CDR3 bases: TGTGCCAGCAGTCCCCTTGGATATACCCGGGACAGCTATAATTCACCCCTCCACTTT. This sequence encodes CASSPLGYTRDSYNSPLHF.

In this sample, this clone turned up once. The V gene is TRBV5-1, the J gene TRBJ1-1; tentatively, D is TRBD1 (5 bases). Germline values: CDR1 SGHRS, CDR2 YFSETQ. The CDR3 contains 19 residues. V lost 4 bases to trimming and J lost 1 base, with 26 bases between them. CDR3 region: CASSSSLRLWGVSNTEAFF. The DNA of the CDR3 is TGCGCCAGCAGCAGCTCCCTAAGGTTGTGGGGGGTGTCGAACACTGAAGCTTTCTTT.

This chain links TRBV7-8 with TRBJ1-1; a possible D gene is TRBD1 (5 bases). The CDR3 is made up of 14 amino acids. Per the germline V gene, CDR1 is SGHVS and CDR2 is FQNEAQ. Trimming cost V 3 bases and J 5 bases, with 13 bases left between them. The CDR3 DNA reads TGTGCCAGCAGCTTGACCTTGGGGCAAACTGAAGCTTTCTTT. This gives the protein CASSLTLGQTEAFF.

The rearrangement uses TRBV6-5 and TRBJ2-3, with 14 bases that match TRBD2. The CDR3 has 15 residues. CDR1 MNHEY and CDR2 SVGAGI come from the germline V gene. The J segment lost 3 bases and the V segment lost 7 bases, leaving 3 bases of the junction unmatched. CDR3: CASNGLAGGTDTQYF. In DNA form, the CDR3 reads TGTGCCAGCAACGGACTAGCGGGAGGTACAGATACGCAGTATTTT.

The V and J genes are TRBV5-1 and TRBJ2-1, with 9 nucleotides matching TRBD2. The germline V gene has CDR1 SGHRS and CDR2 YFSETQ. The CDR3 is made up of 16 amino acids. With 0 bases clipped from V and 12 bases from J, the junction kept 13 bases outside the gene matches. CDR3: CASSLGMVAGATGQFF. In DNA, the CDR3 is TGCGCCAGCAGCTTGGGGATGGTAGCGGGGGCCACCGGGCAGTTCTTC.

There are a few counts of this clone. The chain combines TRBV9 with TRBJ1-2; D is perhaps TRBD1 (5 bases). Germline CDR1 is SGDLS and CDR2 is YYNGEE. The CDR3 sequence is 16 residues long. V lost 3 bases, J lost 7 bases, and 22 bases lay in between. Here the CDR3 DNA reads TGTGCCAGCAGCGAGAGAGGTGGTTGGGGCCGACGTGGCTACACCTTC. This encodes CASSERGGWGRRGYTF.

The chain is built from TRBV7-9 and TRBJ1-4; tentatively, D is TRBD1 (5 bases). The germline gives CDR1 SEHNR, CDR2 FQNEAQ (reference sequence). The CDR3 sequence is 14 residues long. Trimming took off 5 bases at V and 7 bases at J, with 14 bases between the two ends. The CDR3 DNA reads as TGTGCCAGCAGCCCCGCCATGGGGGGTGAAAAACTGTTTTTT. Protein product: CASSPAMGGEKLFF.

The chain is built from TRBV30 and TRBJ1-2; 7 nucleotides match TRBD1. The CDR3 extends over 14 amino acids. CDR1 is GTSNPN and CDR2 is SVGIG in the germline V gene (reference sequence). V was pared by 3 bases and J by 4 bases, with 8 bases of the junction left unmatched. CDR3 sequence (DNA): TGTGCCTGGAGCAGACAGGGCCGTACCTATGGCTACACCTTC. Encoded protein: CAWSRQGRTYGYTF.

The genes are TRBV28 and TRBJ2-3; 8 nucleotides agree with TRBD2. CDR1 MDHEN and CDR2 SYDVKM come from the germline V gene. V was pared by 2 bases and J by 6 bases, with 4 bases of the junction left unmatched. This CDR3 region has 14 residues. Here the CDR3 reads CASSLSGRADTQYF. CDR3 DNA: TGTGCCAGCAGTTTAAGCGGGAGAGCGGATACGCAGTATTTT.

The gene calls are TRBV3-1 (or the pseudogene TRBV3-2) and TRBJ2-7; TRBD1 aligns across 8 bases. CDR1 and CDR2 from the germline V gene are LGHDT and YNNKEL (reference sequence). J lost 4 bases, V lost 6 bases, and 8 bases had no gene match. The CDR3 spans 14 residues. CDR3 sequence reads: CASSRQGLRYEQYF. CDR3 DNA sequence: TGTGCCAGCAGTAGACAGGGGTTGCGGTACGAGCAGTACTTC.

The chain employs TRBV5-6 and TRBJ1-5; unclear D gene. The length of the CDR3 is 13 residues. With 1 base removed from V and 3 bases from J, the gap between germline ends came to 5 bases. Germline CDR1 SGHDT, CDR2 YYEEEE. As DNA, the CDR3 is TGTGCCAGCAGCTTGCAGAACAATCAGCCCCAGCATTTT. It codes for CASSLQNNQPQHF.

V gene TRBV5-1 combines with J gene TRBJ1-4, with 7 positions matching TRBD1. Trimming cost V 2 bases and J 0 bases; bases outside gene matches: 13. The CDR3 is made up of 19 amino acids. Germline lookup yields CDR1 SGHRS and CDR2 YFSETQ. The CDR3 is CASSFTTGTVPATNEKLFF. In DNA form, the CDR3 reads TGCGCCAGCAGCTTTACCACCGGGACAGTTCCTGCAACTAATGAAAAACTGTTTTTT.

The V and J genes are TRBV7-7 and TRBJ2-7, with 13 bases matching TRBD2. Germline V gene sequence: CDR1 SSHAT, CDR2 FNYEAQ (reference sequence). The trim removed 5 bases at V and 2 bases at J, leaving 3 bases unmatched. This CDR3 region has 15 residues. This CDR3 reads CASSQGLAGAYEQYF. As DNA, the CDR3 is TGTGCCAGCAGCCAAGGACTAGCGGGAGCCTACGAGCAGTACTTC.

V gene TRBV6-2 or TRBV6-3 combines with J gene TRBJ2-7; 9 bases are shared with TRBD2. V trimming: 7 bases; J trimming: 2 bases; junction bases outside the gene matches: 9. Germline V lookup: CDR1 MNHEY, CDR2 SVGEGT. The CDR3 totals 15 residues. The DNA for the CDR3 is TGTGCCAGCATCCCGGCGGGAGGGCGAACCTACGAGCAGTACTTC. Translating it yields CASIPAGGRTYEQYF.

The gene calls are TRBV4-1 and TRBJ1-2; no reliable D call. V lost 1 base, J lost 3 bases, and 24 bases lay in between. Germline CDR1 MGHRA, CDR2 YSYEKL. CDR3 length: 19 amino acids. Here the CDR3 DNA reads TGCGCCAGCAGCCAAGTCGGAAAGGGAAGCGATGTGTTTGACTATGGCTACACCTTC. It specifies CASSQVGKGSDVFDYGYTF.